This T cell receptor beta chain was recovered during a study of shared clonotypes between healthy human individuals. Study-level findings and limits: Generally, naive subsets came out with larger estimated richness than memory subsets. Incompleteness in sorted-subset sequencing, despite large depth, was shown by rarefaction. Shared across a handful of donors were 4% to 6% of the naive CD4 clonotypes.

This clone was counted many times. What it binds is unknown. The CDR3 runs 19 residues. Germline CDR1 is GTSNPN and CDR2 is SVGIG (reference sequence). V lost 4 bases and J 0 bases, leaving 22 bases between the germline ends. CD4+ cells yielded CD45RA+ naive and CD45RA-negative memory subsets. Sequencing used immunoSEQ multiplex PCR; TCRdb keeps in-frame clones, though not all of them. The repertoire holds some 360,000 clones, with 73% as singletons. Sequenced: memory CD4+ T cells sorted from blood. The subset here: CD45RA-negative fraction. This receptor was taken from a young man in good health. The chain joins TRBV30 to TRBJ2-6; D possibly corresponds to TRBD1 (6 bases). The CDR3 nucleotides are TGTGCCTGGAACCCGGGACACCAGTCCGTTTACTCTGGGGCCAACGTCCTGACTTTC. Translating gives CAWNPGHQSVYSGANVLTF.